The entry that follows covers one TCR beta chain sequence. Its cognate antigen is unknown. This sample is part of a study of Ad26.COV2.S vaccination and SARS-CoV-2 variants. Points from the study as a whole: Reported findings describe substantial breadth in spike-specific CD8+ and CD4+ T cell responses following vaccination.

The CDR3 totals 14 residues. The V end lost 2 bases, the J end lost 1 base, and 9 bases lay between the germline ends. Per the germline V gene, CDR1 is SGDLS and CDR2 is YYNGEE. Some clones are missing from TCRdb's copy, which holds only in-frame ones; the method was immunoSEQ multiplex PCR. Among 350,000 to 450,000 clones listed, under 95% were seen once. This chain joins TRBV9 and TRBJ2-5, with D tentatively TRBD1 (5 bases). This sample comprised peripheral blood, obtained after recovery from COVID-19. The TCR sequence derives from a human donor who had recovered from COVID-19. The CDR3 nucleotides are TGTGCCAGCAGCGTGGGGCCCCCCCAAGAGACCCAGTACTTC. This translates into CASSVGPPQETQYF. The full variable domain, completed using reference TRBV9 and TRBJ2-5, is DSGVTQTPKHLITATGQRVTLRCSPRSGDLSVYWYQQSLDQGLQFLIQYYNGEERAKGNILERFSAQQFPDLHSELNLSSLELGDSALYFCASSVGPPQETQYFGPGTRLLVL.